Presented here are 9 T cell receptor beta chains from one specimen sequenced in a study of graft-versus-host responses after intestinal transplantation. This table comes from immunoSEQ multiplex PCR, and its TCRdb copy is limited to in-frame clones, with some not included. The table shows 55,000 to 70,000 clones, with approximately 90% occurring only once. Specimen: PBMCs, collected roughly 120 days after intestinal transplantation. Source of these receptors: a human patient who received an intestinal transplant, so some T cells may come from the graft donor.

J is TRBJ1-1 and V is TRBV19; D call uncertain. CDR3 length equals 17 residues. Germline CDR1 and CDR2: LNHDA and SQIVND (reference sequence). The V end lost 1 base, the J end lost 1 base, and 16 bases lay between the germline ends. CDR3 bases: TGTGCCAGTAGTATAGCCCGTTATAGACGGCAGAACACTGAAGCTTTCTTT. Translating it yields CASSIARYRRQNTEAFF.

The rearrangement links TRBV2 to TRBJ1-6; D possibly corresponds to TRBD1 (5 bases). Germline V CDR1 and CDR2: SNHLY, FYNNEI. The CDR3 covers 15 residues. V dropped 6 bases and J dropped 0 bases, with 9 bases sitting between them. CDR3 sequence reads: CASRSDSSYNSPLHF. The CDR3 DNA reads TGTGCCAGCAGAAGCGACAGCTCCTATAATTCACCCCTCCACTTT.

This sequence joins TRBV10-3 and TRBJ2-1; D uncertain. V lost 6 bases to trimming and J lost 4 bases, with 13 bases between them. CDR1 and CDR2 (germline): ENHRY, SYGVKD. This CDR3 is 14 amino acids long. CDR3 in amino acids: CAISFSDVYNEQFF. DNA for the CDR3: TGTGCCATCAGCTTCTCGGACGTATACAATGAGCAGTTCTTC.

The chain has TRBV28 and TRBJ2-7; 7 bases line up with TRBD1. Germline V lookup: CDR1 MDHEN, CDR2 SYDVKM. Unmatched junction bases numbered 5, after V lost 4 bases and J lost 2 bases. The length of the CDR3 is 14 residues. The CDR3 nucleotides are TGTGCCAGCAGTTATGGGACAGTCACCTACGAGCAGTACTTC. Its translation is CASSYGTVTYEQYF.

V gene TRBV11-2 combines with J gene TRBJ1-1; no definite D call. CDR1 and CDR2 from the germline V gene are SGHAT and FQNNGV. The CDR3 spans 13 residues. The V end lost 1 base, the J end lost 0 bases, and 3 bases lay between the germline ends. In nucleotides, the CDR3 is TGTGCCAGCAGCTTAGGGATGAACACTGAAGCTTTCTTT. This translates into CASSLGMNTEAFF.

The chain is built from TRBV19 and TRBJ2-5; D possibly corresponds to TRBD1 (5 bases). Germline values: CDR1 LNHDA, CDR2 SQIVND (reference sequence). V was shortened by 3 bases and J by 0 bases, with 8 bases between the two germline ends. The CDR3 is 14 amino acids. In nucleotides, the CDR3 is TGTGCCAGTAGTATTACAGGATACCAAGAGACCCAGTACTTC. As protein: CASSITGYQETQYF.

This chain connects TRBV19 to TRBJ2-5; D is undetermined. CDR3 size: 14 residues. Deletions cut 4 bases from V and 2 bases from J, with 11 bases between. The germline gives CDR1 LNHDA, CDR2 SQIVND (reference sequence). In DNA form, the CDR3 reads TGTGCCAGTAGTAGGATGGATTTTCAAGAGACCCAGTACTTC. Translating it yields CASSRMDFQETQYF.

This clone appeared a single time. The chain couples TRBV4-2 to TRBJ2-3, with 10 nucleotides matching TRBD2. Germline values: CDR1 LGHNA, CDR2 YNFKEQ. The CDR3 runs to 16 residues. After removal of 1 base from V and 5 bases from J, the junction contained 6 bases not matched to a gene. CDR3 in amino acids: CASSQGSGGAGDTQYF. CDR3 sequence (DNA): TGTGCCAGCAGCCAAGGGAGCGGGGGGGCCGGAGATACGCAGTATTTT.

V and J are TRBV4-1 and TRBJ2-5; D possibly corresponds to TRBD2 (6 bases). The CDR3 extends over 15 amino acids. The ends were cut back, 4 bases at V and 3 bases at J, with 15 bases in the middle. The germline gives CDR1 MGHRA, CDR2 YSYEKL. CDR3 region: CASSRGSLAKETQYF. CDR3 DNA: TGCGCCAGCAGCCGTGGGTCTCTAGCGAAAGAGACCCAGTACTTC.